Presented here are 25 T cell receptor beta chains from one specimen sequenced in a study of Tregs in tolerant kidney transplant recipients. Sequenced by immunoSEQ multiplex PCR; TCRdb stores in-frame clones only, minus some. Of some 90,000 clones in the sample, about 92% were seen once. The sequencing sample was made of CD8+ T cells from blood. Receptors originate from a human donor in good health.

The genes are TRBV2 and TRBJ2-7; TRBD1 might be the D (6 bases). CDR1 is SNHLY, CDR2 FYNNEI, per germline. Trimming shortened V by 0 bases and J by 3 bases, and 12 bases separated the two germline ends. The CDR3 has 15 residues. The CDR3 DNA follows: TGTGCCAGCAGTGAAGCGCTTCCGGACAGCTACGAGCAGTACTTC. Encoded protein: CASSEALPDSYEQYF. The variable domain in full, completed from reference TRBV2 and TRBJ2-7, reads EPEVTQTPSHQVTQMGQEVILRCVPISNHLYFYWYRQILGQKVEFLVSFYNNEISEKSEIFDDQFSVERPDGSNFTLKIRSTKLEDSAMYFCASSEALPDSYEQYFGPGTRLTVT.

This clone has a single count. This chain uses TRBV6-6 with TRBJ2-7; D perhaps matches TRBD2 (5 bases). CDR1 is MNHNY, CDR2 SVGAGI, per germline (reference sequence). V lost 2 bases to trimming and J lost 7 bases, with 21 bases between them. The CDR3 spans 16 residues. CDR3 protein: CASSYGSQTPSGEQYF. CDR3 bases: TGTGCCAGCAGTTACGGCAGCCAAACCCCATCGGGAGAGCAGTACTTC.

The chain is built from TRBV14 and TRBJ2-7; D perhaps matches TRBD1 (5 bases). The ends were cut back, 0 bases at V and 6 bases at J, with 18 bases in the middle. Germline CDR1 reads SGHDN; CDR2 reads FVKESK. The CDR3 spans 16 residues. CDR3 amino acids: CASSQDHAGLHPEQYF. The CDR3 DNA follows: TGTGCCAGCAGCCAAGATCATGCAGGGTTACATCCCGAGCAGTACTTC. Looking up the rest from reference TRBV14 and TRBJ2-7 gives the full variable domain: EAGVTQFPSHSVIEKGQTVTLRCDPISGHDNLYWYRRVMGKEIKFLLHFVKESKQDESGMPNNRFLAERTGGTYSTLKVQPAELEDSGVYFCASSQDHAGLHPEQYFGPGTRLTVT.

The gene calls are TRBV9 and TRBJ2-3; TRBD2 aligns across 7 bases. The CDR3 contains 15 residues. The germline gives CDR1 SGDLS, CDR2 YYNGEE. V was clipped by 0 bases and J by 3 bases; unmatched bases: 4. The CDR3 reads CASSVAGGGTDTQYF. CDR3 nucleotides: TGTGCCAGCAGCGTAGCGGGGGGAGGTACAGATACGCAGTATTTT.

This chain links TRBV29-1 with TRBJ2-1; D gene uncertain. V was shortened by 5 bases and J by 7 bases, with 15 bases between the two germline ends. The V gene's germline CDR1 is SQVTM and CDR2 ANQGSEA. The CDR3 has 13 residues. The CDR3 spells CSVRLPLVNEQFF. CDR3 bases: TGCAGCGTTAGACTCCCACTGGTGAATGAGCAGTTCTTC.

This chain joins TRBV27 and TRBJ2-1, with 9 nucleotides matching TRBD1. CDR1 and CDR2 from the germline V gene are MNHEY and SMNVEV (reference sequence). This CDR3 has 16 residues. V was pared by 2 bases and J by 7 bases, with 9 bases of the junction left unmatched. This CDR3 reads CASSLGGQGGWNEQFF. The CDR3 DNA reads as TGTGCCAGCAGTTTAGGGGGACAGGGAGGATGGAATGAGCAGTTCTTC.

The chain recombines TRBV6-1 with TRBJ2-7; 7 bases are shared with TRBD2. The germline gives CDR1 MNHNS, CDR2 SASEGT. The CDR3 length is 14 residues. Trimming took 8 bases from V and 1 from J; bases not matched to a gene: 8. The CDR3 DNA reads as TGTGCCAGCGGGTTCCTCGGGGGGTCCTACGAGCAGTACTTC. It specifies CASGFLGGSYEQYF.

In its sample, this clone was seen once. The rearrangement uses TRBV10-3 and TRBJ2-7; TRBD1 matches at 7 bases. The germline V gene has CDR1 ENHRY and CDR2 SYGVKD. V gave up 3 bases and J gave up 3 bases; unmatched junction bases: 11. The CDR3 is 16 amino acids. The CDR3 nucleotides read TGTGCCATCAGTGACGACCCGGGACAGATCGTCTACGAGCAGTACTTC. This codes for CAISDDPGQIVYEQYF.

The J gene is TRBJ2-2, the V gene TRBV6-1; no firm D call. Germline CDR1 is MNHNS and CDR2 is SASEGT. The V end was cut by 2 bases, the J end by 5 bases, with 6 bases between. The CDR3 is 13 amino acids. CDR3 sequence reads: CASSERETGELFF. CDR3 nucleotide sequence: TGTGCCAGCAGTGAAAGGGAAACCGGGGAGCTGTTTTTT.

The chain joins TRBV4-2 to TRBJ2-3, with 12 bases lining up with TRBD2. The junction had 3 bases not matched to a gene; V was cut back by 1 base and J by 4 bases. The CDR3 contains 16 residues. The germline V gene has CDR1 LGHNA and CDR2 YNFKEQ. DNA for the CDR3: TGTGCCAGCAGCCAAGTGGCTAGCGGGGGGGCAGATACGCAGTATTTT. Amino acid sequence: CASSQVASGGADTQYF.

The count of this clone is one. DNA of the CDR3: TGTGCCAGCAGGTCGACAGGGTTTAGGCAGCCCCAGCATTTT. Protein: CASRSTGFRQPQHF. The chain combines TRBV6-5 with TRBJ1-5, with TRBD1 matching over 7 bases. With 6 bases clipped from V and 7 bases from J, the junction kept 9 bases outside the gene matches. This CDR3 region has 14 residues. Germline V gives CDR1 MNHEY, CDR2 SVGAGI.

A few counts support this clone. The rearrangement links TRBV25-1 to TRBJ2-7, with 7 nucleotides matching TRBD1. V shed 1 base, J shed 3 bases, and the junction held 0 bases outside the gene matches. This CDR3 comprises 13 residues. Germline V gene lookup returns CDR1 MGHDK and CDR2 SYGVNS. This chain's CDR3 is CASSEWDSYEQYF. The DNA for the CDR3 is TGTGCCAGCAGTGAATGGGACAGCTACGAGCAGTACTTC.

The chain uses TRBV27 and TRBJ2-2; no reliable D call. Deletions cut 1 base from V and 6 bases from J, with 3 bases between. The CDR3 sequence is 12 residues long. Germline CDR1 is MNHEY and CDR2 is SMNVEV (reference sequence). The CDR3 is CASSLWSGELFF. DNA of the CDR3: TGTGCCAGCAGTTTATGGTCCGGGGAGCTGTTTTTT.

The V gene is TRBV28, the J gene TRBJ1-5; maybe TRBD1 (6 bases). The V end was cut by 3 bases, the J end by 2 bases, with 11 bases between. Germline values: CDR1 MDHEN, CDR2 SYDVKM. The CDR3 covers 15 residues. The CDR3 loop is CASSLFRGGNQPQHF. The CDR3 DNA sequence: TGTGCCAGCAGTTTGTTCAGGGGAGGCAATCAGCCCCAGCATTTT.

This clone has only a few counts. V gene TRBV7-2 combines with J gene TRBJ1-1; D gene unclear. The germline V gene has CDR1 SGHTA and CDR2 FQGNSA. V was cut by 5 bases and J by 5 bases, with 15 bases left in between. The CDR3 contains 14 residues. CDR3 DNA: TGTGCCAGCAGCCTCTGGTCCGACGGGACTGAAGCTTTCTTT. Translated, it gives CASSLWSDGTEAFF.

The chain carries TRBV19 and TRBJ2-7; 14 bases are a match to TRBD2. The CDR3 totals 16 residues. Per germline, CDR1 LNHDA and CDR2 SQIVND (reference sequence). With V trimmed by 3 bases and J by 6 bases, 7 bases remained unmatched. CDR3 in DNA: TGTGCCAGTAGTATCGGGACTAGCGGGAGAGGGGGCGAGCAGTACTTC. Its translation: CASSIGTSGRGGEQYF.

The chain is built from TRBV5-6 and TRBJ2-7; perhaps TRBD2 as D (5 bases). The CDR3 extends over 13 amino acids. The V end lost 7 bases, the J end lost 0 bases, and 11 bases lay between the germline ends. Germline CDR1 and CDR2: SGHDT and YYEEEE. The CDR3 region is CASLDGVSYEQYF. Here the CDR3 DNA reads TGTGCCAGCTTGGACGGGGTCTCCTACGAGCAGTACTTC. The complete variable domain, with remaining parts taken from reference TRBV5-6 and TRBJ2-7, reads DAGVTQSPTHLIKTRGQQVTLRCSPKSGHDTVSWYQQALGQGPQFIFQYYEEEERQRGNFPDRFSGHQFPNYSSELNVNALLLGDSALYLCASLDGVSYEQYFGPGTRLTVT.

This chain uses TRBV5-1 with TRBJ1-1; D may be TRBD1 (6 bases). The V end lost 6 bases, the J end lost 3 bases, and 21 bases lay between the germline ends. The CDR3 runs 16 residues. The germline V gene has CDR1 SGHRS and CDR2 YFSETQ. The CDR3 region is CASTNFGGGLDTEAFF. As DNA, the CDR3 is TGCGCCAGCACCAATTTTGGCGGGGGCCTTGACACTGAAGCTTTCTTT. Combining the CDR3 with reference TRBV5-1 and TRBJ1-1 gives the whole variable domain KAGVTQTPRYLIKTRGQQVTLSCSPISGHRSVSWYQQTPGQGLQFLFEYFSETQRNKGNFPGRFSGRQFSNSRSEMNVSTLELGDSALYLCASTNFGGGLDTEAFFGQGTRLTVV.

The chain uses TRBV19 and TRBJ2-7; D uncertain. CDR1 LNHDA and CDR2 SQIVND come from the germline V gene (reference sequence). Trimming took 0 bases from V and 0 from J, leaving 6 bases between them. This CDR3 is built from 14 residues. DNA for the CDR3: TGTGCCAGTAGTATAGAGGGGTACTCCTACGAGCAGTACTTC. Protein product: CASSIEGYSYEQYF.

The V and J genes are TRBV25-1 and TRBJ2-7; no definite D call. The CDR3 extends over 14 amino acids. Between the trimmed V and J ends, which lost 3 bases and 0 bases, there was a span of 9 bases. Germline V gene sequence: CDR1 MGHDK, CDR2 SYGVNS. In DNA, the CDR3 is TGTGCCAGCAGTGATTACACCCACTCCTACGAGCAGTACTTC. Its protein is CASSDYTHSYEQYF.

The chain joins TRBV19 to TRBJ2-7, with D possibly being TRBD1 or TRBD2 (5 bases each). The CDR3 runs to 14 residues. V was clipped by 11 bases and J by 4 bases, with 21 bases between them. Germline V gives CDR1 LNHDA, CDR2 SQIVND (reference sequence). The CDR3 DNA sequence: TGTGCCTGCGCCCCTGGGGCCGGCGGGTACGAGCAGTACTTC. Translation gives CACAPGAGGYEQYF.

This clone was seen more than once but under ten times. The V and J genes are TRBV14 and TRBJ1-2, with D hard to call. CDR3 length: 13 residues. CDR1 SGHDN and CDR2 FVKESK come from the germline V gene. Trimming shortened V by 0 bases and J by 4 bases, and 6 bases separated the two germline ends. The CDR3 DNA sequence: TGTGCCAGCAGCCAAGACAGATTCTATGGCTACACCTTC. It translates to CASSQDRFYGYTF.

CDR3 DNA sequence: TGCGCCAGCAGCCAAGTTGTGGCTCGGTTTGACTACGAGCAGTACTTC. Protein: CASSQVVARFDYEQYF. The V call is TRBV4-1, the J call TRBJ2-7; D is uncertain. Germline V CDR1 and CDR2: MGHRA, YSYEKL. V lost 1 base, J lost 3 bases, and 16 bases lay in between. CDR3 length: 16 amino acids.

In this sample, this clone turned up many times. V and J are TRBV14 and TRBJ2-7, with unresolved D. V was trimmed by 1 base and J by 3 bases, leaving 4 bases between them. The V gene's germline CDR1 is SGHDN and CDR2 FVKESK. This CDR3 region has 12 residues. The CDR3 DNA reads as TGTGCCAGCAGCCAAGGTCTCTACGAGCAGTACTTC. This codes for CASSQGLYEQYF.

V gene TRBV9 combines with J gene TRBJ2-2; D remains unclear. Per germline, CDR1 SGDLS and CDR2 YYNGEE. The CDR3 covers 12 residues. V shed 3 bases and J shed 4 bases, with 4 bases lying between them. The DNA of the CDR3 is TGTGCCAGCAGCGGGGCCACCGGGGAGCTGTTTTTT. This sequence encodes CASSGATGELFF. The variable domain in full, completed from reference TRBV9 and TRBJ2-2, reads DSGVTQTPKHLITATGQRVTLRCSPRSGDLSVYWYQQSLDQGLQFLIQYYNGEERAKGNILERFSAQQFPDLHSELNLSSLELGDSALYFCASSGATGELFFGEGSRLTVL.